Listed below are T cell receptor beta chains from one sample, sequenced in a study of blood T cells in healthy people across ages. TCRdb reanalysed the 5' RACE reads using MiXCR and keeps one entry per CDR3 protein. The sample lists 550,000 to 700,000 distinct CDR3 sequences, 25% to 30% occurring once. Material for sequencing was blood. Source of these receptors: a woman between 65 and 79 years old in good health. Each CDR3 is given with its conserved first and last residue. A D gene is named only where the DNA matches it firmly. A row's size may be missing; if present it is once, few, many or a size class.

V: TRBV12-3/TRBV12-4; J: TRBJ1-5; size: -; D: -; DNA: TGTGCCAGCAGCATAGGGGTTAGCAATCAGCCCCAGCATTTT; CDR3: CASSIGVSNQPQHF
V: TRBV7-2; J: TRBJ1-2; size: -; D: -; DNA: TGTGCCAGCAGCTTAGTGGGGGGTGAACACTATGGCTACACCTTC; CDR3: CASSLVGGEHYGYTF
V: TRBV15; J: TRBJ2-6; size: few; D: -; DNA: TGTGCCACCAGCTATCGGGGAGGTCGTGGGGCCAACGTCCTGACTTTC; CDR3: CATSYRGGRGANVLTF
V: TRBV3-1; J: TRBJ2-7; size: -; D: TRBD2; DNA: TGTGCCAGCAGCCAAGGGGGACTACTCTACGAGCAGTACTTC; CDR3: CASSQGGLLYEQYF
V: TRBV20-1; J: TRBJ2-5; size: few; D: TRBD2; DNA: TGCAGTGCTAGAGATTCGCCGGGAGGAAAGACCCAGTACTTC; CDR3: CSARDSPGGKTQYF
V: TRBV7-2; J: TRBJ2-3; size: few; D: -; DNA: TGTGCCAGCAGCTCAATGGGGCCTGGGGCTGCAGATACGCAGTATTTT; CDR3: CASSSMGPGAADTQYF
V: TRBV6-5; J: TRBJ2-7; size: -; D: -; DNA: TGTGCCAGCAGTTACGATTCCAGCTCCTACGAGCAGTACTTC; CDR3: CASSYDSSSYEQYF
V: TRBV29-1; J: TRBJ2-6; size: -; D: -; DNA: TGCAGCGTTGTTCTCAGGGCCCCTGGGGCCAACGTCCTGACTTTC; CDR3: CSVVLRAPGANVLTF
V: TRBV18; J: TRBJ2-7; size: few; D: -; DNA: TGTGCCAGCTCACCTCAGAGTGCAAATAACGAGCAGTACTTC; CDR3: CASSPQSANNEQYF
V: TRBV20-1; J: TRBJ1-3; size: few; D: -; DNA: TGCAGTGCTTGGGGGGGAGCTGCCCTCTCTGGAAACACCATATATTTT; CDR3: CSAWGGAALSGNTIYF
V: TRBV29-1; J: TRBJ1-2; size: few; D: -; DNA: TGCAGCGTTGAAGATCTTCGTAGGGGCTATGGCTACACCTTC; CDR3: CSVEDLRRGYGYTF
V: TRBV7-8; J: TRBJ1-5; size: few; D: -; DNA: TGTGCCAGCAGCCAATCTGGGGGCAATCAGCCCCAGCATTTT; CDR3: CASSQSGGNQPQHF
V: TRBV10-3; J: TRBJ2-6; size: few; D: TRBD1; DNA: TGTGCCATCAGTGGTAGGGGGCCTGGGGCCAACGTCCTGACTTTC; CDR3: CAISGRGPGANVLTF
V: TRBV5-8; J: TRBJ2-1; size: -; D: TRBD2; DNA: TGTGCCAGCAGACGCGGGACTAGCTATGAGCAGTTCTTC; CDR3: CASRRGTSYEQFF
V: TRBV27; J: TRBJ2-1; size: few; D: TRBD2; DNA: TGTGCCAGCAGTCAACAGCGGGGGGGCCACAATGAGCAGTTCTTC; CDR3: CASSQQRGGHNEQFF
V: TRBV7-8; J: TRBJ2-1; size: -; D: -; DNA: TGTGCCAGCAGCTTCGGGGCAGGGATCGTCTACAATGAGCAGTTCTTC; CDR3: CASSFGAGIVYNEQFF
V: TRBV29-1; J: TRBJ1-1; size: -; D: -; DNA: TGCAGCGCCGATGGTGGGTTGAAGACTGAAGCTTTCTTT; CDR3: CSADGGLKTEAFF
V: TRBV30; J: TRBJ2-5; size: -; D: -; DNA: TGTGCCTGGATCCCCAGGCACCAAGAGACCCAGTACTTC; CDR3: CAWIPRHQETQYF
V: TRBV7-2; J: TRBJ1-1; size: -; D: -; DNA: TGTGCCAGCAGCTTGAGTCAGCAGAACACTGAAGCTTTCTTT; CDR3: CASSLSQQNTEAFF
V: TRBV4-3; J: TRBJ2-3; size: -; D: -; DNA: TGCGCCAGCAGCCAAGATTGGGGCTTTAGCACAGATACGCAGTATTTT; CDR3: CASSQDWGFSTDTQYF
V: TRBV6-6; J: TRBJ1-1; size: few; D: TRBD1; DNA: TGTGCCAGCAGTAGCACAGGGGGCCTATCTCTTGAAGCTTTCTTT; CDR3: CASSSTGGLSLEAFF
V: TRBV20-1; J: TRBJ2-3; size: few; D: TRBD2; DNA: TGCAGTGCCCCCTTGGCGGGGGGGCTGGGAGATACGCAGTATTTT; CDR3: CSAPLAGGLGDTQYF
V: TRBV11-2; J: TRBJ2-7; size: few; D: -; DNA: TGTGCCAGCAGCTTACTCCCGTTCAGGGGAGTAAGACTGACCCACGAGCAGTACTTC; CDR3: CASSLLPFRGVRLTHEQYF
V: TRBV3-1; J: TRBJ2-7; size: -; D: TRBD2; DNA: TGTGCCAGCAGTCAACTGGGCGGGGGGCGCTCCTACGAGCAGTACTTC; CDR3: CASSQLGGGRSYEQYF
V: TRBV6-2/TRBV6-3; J: TRBJ2-7; size: few; D: TRBD1; DNA: TGTGCCAGCAGGTTGGACAGGGCTCCATACGAGCAGTACTTC; CDR3: CASRLDRAPYEQYF
V: TRBV20-1; J: TRBJ2-3; size: few; D: TRBD2; DNA: TGCAGTGCTAGGGCCCTAGCGGGGAACACAGATACGCAGTATTTT; CDR3: CSARALAGNTDTQYF
V: TRBV20-1; J: TRBJ2-7; size: -; D: TRBD1; DNA: TGCAGTGCTTCTGAGGGACAGGGGGTCTCCTACGAGCAGTACTTC; CDR3: CSASEGQGVSYEQYF
V: TRBV7-6; J: TRBJ2-7; size: many; D: TRBD1; DNA: TGTGCCAGCAGCTTAACAGGGGCGCAGAGCTCCTACGAGCAGTACTTC; CDR3: CASSLTGAQSSYEQYF
V: TRBV5-1; J: TRBJ1-1; size: many; D: -; DNA: TGCGCCAGCAGCGAAACAGGGTTACCGACTGAAGCTTTCTTT; CDR3: CASSETGLPTEAFF
V: TRBV18; J: TRBJ1-2; size: few; D: TRBD1; DNA: TGTGCCAGCTCACCGGGGACAGGGGACTTCTATGGCTACACCTTC; CDR3: CASSPGTGDFYGYTF
V: TRBV7-2; J: TRBJ1-5; size: -; D: -; DNA: TGTGCCAGCAGCTTACAAAGCACCAATCAGCCCCAGCATTTT; CDR3: CASSLQSTNQPQHF
V: TRBV20-1; J: TRBJ2-5; size: -; D: -; DNA: TGCAGTGCTTATTCTCGGGGGACCCAGTACTTC; CDR3: CSAYSRGTQYF
V: TRBV6-4; J: TRBJ1-2; size: few; D: -; DNA: TGTGCCAGCAAGGGCCTCTATGGCTACACCTTC; CDR3: CASKGLYGYTF
V: TRBV29-1; J: TRBJ1-2; size: few; D: -; DNA: TGCAGCGTTGCTGTCTCCCAGCCTCAATCCCTCTATGGCTACACCTTC; CDR3: CSVAVSQPQSLYGYTF
V: TRBV5-1; J: TRBJ2-1; size: -; D: -; DNA: TGCGCCAGCAGCCCTACAGTCAATGAGCAGTTCTTC; CDR3: CASSPTVNEQFF
V: TRBV20-1; J: TRBJ2-1; size: few; D: TRBD1; DNA: TGCAGTGCCCCCCGGCAGGGGGATGAGCAGTTCTTC; CDR3: CSAPRQGDEQFF
V: TRBV7-6; J: TRBJ2-4; size: few; D: -; DNA: TGTGCCAGCAGGCCCGCGGGGACGGCAAACATTCGGTACTTC; CDR3: CASRPAGTANIRYF
V: TRBV6-6; J: TRBJ2-7; size: -; D: -; DNA: TGTGCCAGCAGTTACCAAACGGTCGACGGCTACGAGCAGTACTTC; CDR3: CASSYQTVDGYEQYF
V: TRBV5-1; J: TRBJ2-1; size: -; D: -; DNA: TGCGCCAGCAGCAAGGACTCAAGCTCCTACAATGAGCAGTTCTTC; CDR3: CASSKDSSSYNEQFF
V: TRBV20-1; J: TRBJ1-1; size: -; D: -; DNA: TGCAGTGCTAGAGATGTGTTTAACGCGGGAGCACCCGGTACTGAAGCTTTCTTT; CDR3: CSARDVFNAGAPGTEAFF
V: TRBV7-9; J: TRBJ2-7; size: -; D: TRBD1; DNA: TGTGCCAGCAGCGAAAAACCGGGACAGGGCCTGCACGAGCAGTACTTC; CDR3: CASSEKPGQGLHEQYF
V: TRBV20-1; J: TRBJ2-2; size: few; D: -; DNA: TGCAGTGCTAGAGCTCGGGGGTGGGCGGATTACACCGGGGAGCTGTTTTTT; CDR3: CSARARGWADYTGELFF
V: TRBV2; J: TRBJ1-3; size: few; D: -; DNA: TGTGCCAGCAGCCAAGAACTCGGAAACACCATATATTTT; CDR3: CASSQELGNTIYF
V: TRBV7-2; J: TRBJ2-5; size: -; D: -; DNA: TGTGCCAGCAGCTTAGTTGCGGACGGGGAGACCCAGTACTTC; CDR3: CASSLVADGETQYF
V: TRBV20-1; J: TRBJ2-4; size: -; D: -; DNA: TGCAGTGCTTGGCGGGAAAACATTCAGTACTTC; CDR3: CSAWRENIQYF
V: TRBV5-6; J: TRBJ1-1; size: few; D: TRBD1; DNA: TGTGCCAGCAGGGATGGGACAGGGAGTGCCACTGAAGCTTTCTTT; CDR3: CASRDGTGSATEAFF
V: TRBV12-3/TRBV12-4; J: TRBJ2-3; size: -; D: TRBD1; DNA: TGTGCCAGCAGTTTTCTCAGGGGGCAAACAGATACGCAGTATTTT; CDR3: CASSFLRGQTDTQYF
V: TRBV29-1; J: TRBJ2-1; size: -; D: -; DNA: TGCAGCGGGACGAGAGCTGCTGAGCAGTTCTTC; CDR3: CSGTRAAEQFF
V: TRBV6-2/TRBV6-3; J: TRBJ2-5; size: -; D: -; DNA: TGTGCCAGCAGCCGATCCTACATGGAGACCCAGTACTTC; CDR3: CASSRSYMETQYF
V: TRBV7-2; J: TRBJ1-4; size: -; D: TRBD1; DNA: TGTGCCAGCAGCTCGGGACAGGGAAGTTTTACTTCGGGAAAACTGTTTTTT; CDR3: CASSSGQGSFTSGKLFF